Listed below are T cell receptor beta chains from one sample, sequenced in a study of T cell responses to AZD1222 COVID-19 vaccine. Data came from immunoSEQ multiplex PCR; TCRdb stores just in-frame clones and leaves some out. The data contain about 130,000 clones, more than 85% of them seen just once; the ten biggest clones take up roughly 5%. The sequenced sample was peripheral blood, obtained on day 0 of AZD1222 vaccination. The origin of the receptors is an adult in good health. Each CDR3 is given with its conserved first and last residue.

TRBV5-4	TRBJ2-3	CASSLWASGNTDTQYF
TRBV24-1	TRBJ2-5	CATSDSRQGDYQETQYF
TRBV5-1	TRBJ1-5	CASSLSDYSNQPQHF
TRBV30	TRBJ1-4	CAWSVLSVRQRGEKLFF
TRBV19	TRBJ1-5	CASSYTGGRINQPQHF
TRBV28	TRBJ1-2	CASSLGSGTGVRGYTF
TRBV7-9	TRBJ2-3	CASSLLAGRGDTQYF
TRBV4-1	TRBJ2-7	CASSRGAGDYEQYF
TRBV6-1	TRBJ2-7	CASSDLGLAGEPKHEQYF
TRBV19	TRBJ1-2	CASSTKTGSYGYTF
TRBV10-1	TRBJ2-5	CASSESVPNQETQYF
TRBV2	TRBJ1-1	CASRRTGLSEAFF
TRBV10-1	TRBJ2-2	CASSDNRNTGELFF
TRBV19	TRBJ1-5	CASRSQGDGNQPQHF